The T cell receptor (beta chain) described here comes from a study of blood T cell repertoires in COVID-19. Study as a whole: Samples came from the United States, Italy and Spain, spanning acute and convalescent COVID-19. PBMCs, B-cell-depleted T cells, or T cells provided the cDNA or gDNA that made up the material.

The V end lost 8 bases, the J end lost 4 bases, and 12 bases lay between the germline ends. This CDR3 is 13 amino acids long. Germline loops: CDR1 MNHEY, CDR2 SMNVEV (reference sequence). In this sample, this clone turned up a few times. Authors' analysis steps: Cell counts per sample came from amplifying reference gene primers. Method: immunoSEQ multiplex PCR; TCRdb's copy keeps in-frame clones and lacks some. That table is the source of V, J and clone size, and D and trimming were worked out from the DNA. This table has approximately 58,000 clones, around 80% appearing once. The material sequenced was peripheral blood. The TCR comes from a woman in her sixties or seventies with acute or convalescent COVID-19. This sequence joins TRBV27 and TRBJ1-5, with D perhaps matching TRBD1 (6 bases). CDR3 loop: CASRQVPNQPQHF. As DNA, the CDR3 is TGTGCCAGCCGACAGGTTCCTAATCAGCCCCAGCATTTT.